A single sample is the source of the 17 T cell receptor beta chains below, sequenced in a study of cytomegalovirus exposure and HLA in healthy donors. PCR employed 60 Vbeta and 13 Jbeta primers. The assay was immunoSEQ multiplex PCR, and TCRdb's table has in-frame clones only and misses some. The table lists 100,000 to 150,000 clones, over 75% of them singletons. Sequencing was done on a sample of PBMCs. These TCRs come from a man aged 25-45 years in good health and CMV-seronegative.

The chain uses TRBV5-4 and TRBJ2-3; 10 bases align to TRBD2. The CDR3 sequence is 15 residues long. Trimming removed 2 bases from V and 4 bases from J; junction bases left unmatched: 4. The germline V gene encodes CDR1 SGHNT and CDR2 YYREEE (reference sequence). The CDR3 sequence is CASSFSGGGSDTQYF. The CDR3 nucleotides are TGTGCCAGCAGCTTCAGCGGGGGGGGCTCAGATACGCAGTATTTT.

V is TRBV28 and J is TRBJ1-2, with D possibly being TRBD1 (6 bases). With 10 bases removed from V and 2 bases from J, the gap between germline ends came to 11 bases. The germline V gene encodes CDR1 MDHEN and CDR2 SYDVKM. The CDR3 runs to 12 residues. CDR3 nucleotides: TGTGCCATAGAGGGGGGGAACTATGGCTACACCTTC. It is translated as CAIEGGNYGYTF.

The rearrangement uses TRBV5-1 and TRBJ2-7, with 8 bases lining up with TRBD1. V was clipped by 3 bases and J by 6 bases; unmatched bases: 11. Germline loops: CDR1 SGHRS, CDR2 YFSETQ. CDR3 length: 15 amino acids. CDR3: CASSSLQGVPGEQYF. The DNA for the CDR3 is TGCGCCAGCAGCTCCCTACAGGGGGTCCCTGGCGAGCAGTACTTC.

The table lists this clone with a few counts. The chain recombines TRBV28 with TRBJ1-4; D remains unclear. The CDR3 is 14 residues long. The V gene's germline CDR1 is MDHEN and CDR2 SYDVKM. Deletions cut 4 bases from V and 4 bases from J, with 10 bases between. CDR3 bases: TGTGCCAGCAGTTCCCCTATTAGTAATGAAAAACTGTTTTTT. Residues: CASSSPISNEKLFF.

This clone appeared once. The CDR3 DNA sequence: TGTGCCATCGGGACTAGGCCGGGTGAGCAGTTCTTC. Its translation: CAIGTRPGEQFF. The J gene is TRBJ2-1, the V gene TRBV10-3; 8 bases fit TRBD2. The germline gives CDR1 ENHRY, CDR2 SYGVKD. The CDR3 has 12 amino acids. The J segment lost 9 bases and the V segment lost 8 bases, leaving 6 bases of the junction unmatched.

The chain uses TRBV6-5 and TRBJ2-7; the D gene is possibly TRBD1 (6 bases). V gave up 6 bases and J gave up 0 bases, with 12 bases separating them. The germline V gene has CDR1 MNHEY and CDR2 SVGAGI. The CDR3 has 14 amino acids. The CDR3 coding sequence is TGTGCCAGCAGCCTCGGACAGTCCTCCTACGAGCAGTACTTC. Protein: CASSLGQSSYEQYF.

This clone has only one observation. The chain has TRBV5-8 and TRBJ1-5, with 7 bases lining up with TRBD1. The trim removed 0 bases at V and 7 bases at J, leaving 7 bases unmatched. Germline V lookup: CDR1 SGHTS, CDR2 YDEGEE. This CDR3 has 15 residues. The CDR3 nucleotides read TGTGCCAGCAGCTTGGCTCTCAGGGGGGAACAGCCCCAGCATTTT. It translates to CASSLALRGEQPQHF.

This clone has a handful of counts. The chain uses TRBV6-1 and TRBJ1-5; possible D gene TRBD1, 6 bases. The CDR3 is 15 amino acids. V lost 1 base and J lost 7, with 14 bases in between. Germline lookup yields CDR1 MNHNS and CDR2 SASEGT. This CDR3 reads CASSEEGGASQPQHF. The CDR3, as DNA: TGTGCCAGCAGTGAAGAGGGGGGGGCAAGCCAGCCCCAGCATTTT.

V gene TRBV19 combines with J gene TRBJ2-2; possible D gene TRBD2, 5 bases. This CDR3 region has 15 residues. Germline CDR1 reads LNHDA; CDR2 reads SQIVND (reference sequence). The CDR3 DNA reads TGTGTTTGCGGGCAGAATCCAACCGCAGGCGGGGAGCTGTTTTTT. This codes for CVCGQNPTAGGELFF.

This clone occurred once. The J gene is TRBJ2-7, the V gene TRBV6-5; D possibly corresponds to TRBD1 (6 bases). CDR3 length equals 16 residues. V was cut by 0 bases and J by 2 bases, with 14 bases left in between. Looked up from germline, CDR1 is MNHEY and CDR2 is SVGAGI. The CDR3 is CASSYSPDRRAYEQYF. The CDR3 DNA sequence: TGTGCCAGCAGTTACTCTCCAGACAGGAGAGCCTACGAGCAGTACTTC.

The chain uses TRBV7-2 and TRBJ2-7; D gene unclear. V lost 0 bases to trimming and J lost 6 bases, with 9 bases between them. The CDR3 runs 13 residues. Germline V lookup: CDR1 SGHTA, CDR2 FQGNSA. CDR3 nucleotide sequence: TGTGCCAGCAGCTTAGCGGTACCGAGCGAGCAGTACTTC. Translated, it gives CASSLAVPSEQYF.

The V and J genes are TRBV9 and TRBJ2-2, with 7 bases identical to TRBD2. V lost 3 bases to trimming and J lost 3 bases; unmatched junction nucleotides: 14. Germline CDR1 SGDLS, CDR2 YYNGEE. The CDR3 has 18 amino acids. For the CDR3, the DNA is TGTGCCAGCAGCGCCCCCCCGCGGGCTAGCGGTTACACCGGGGAGCTGTTTTTT. Encoded protein: CASSAPPRASGYTGELFF.

The chain carries TRBV28 and TRBJ2-7; D may be TRBD1 (6 bases). Germline V gives CDR1 MDHEN, CDR2 SYDVKM. V lost 0 bases to trimming and J lost 5 bases, with 20 bases between them. The CDR3 sequence is 17 residues long. CDR3 DNA: TGTGCCAGCAGTTTATGGTCGAGGTTGGGGGCGCGTGACGAGCAGTACTTC. Protein: CASSLWSRLGARDEQYF.

The genes are TRBV27 and TRBJ1-1, with D maybe TRBD1 (6 bases). The germline V gene encodes CDR1 MNHEY and CDR2 SMNVEV (reference sequence). The germline V and J ends were trimmed by 5 bases and 4 bases, with 17 bases remaining between them. The CDR3 totals 15 residues. The chain's CDR3 is CASSPRTGSSTEAFF. In nucleotides, the CDR3 is TGTGCCAGCAGTCCCAGAACAGGGTCGAGCACTGAAGCTTTCTTT.

This chain links TRBV27 with TRBJ2-1, with 7 bases fitting TRBD1. The CDR3 runs 15 residues. The V and J ends lost 7 bases and 2 bases, in that order; junction bases with no gene match: 8. Germline CDR1 reads MNHEY; CDR2 reads SMNVEV (reference sequence). The CDR3 bases are TGTGCCAGCACCTTAACAGGGGATGCCTACAATGAGCAGTTCTTC. Translation: CASTLTGDAYNEQFF.

The chain joins TRBV19 to TRBJ2-5, with TRBD2 identical over 12 bases. J was trimmed by 2 bases and V by 6 bases; bases with no gene match: 10. Looked up from germline, CDR1 is LNHDA and CDR2 is SQIVND (reference sequence). The CDR3 extends over 17 amino acids. The CDR3 spells CASRGLAGGPKQETQYF. The CDR3 region has the DNA TGTGCCAGTAGAGGGCTAGCGGGGGGGCCGAAGCAAGAGACCCAGTACTTC.

This sequence joins TRBV28 and TRBJ1-2, with TRBD1 identical over 8 bases. Germline-derived CDR1 and CDR2 are MDHEN and SYDVKM. The CDR3 consists of 14 residues. Unmatched junction bases numbered 7, after V lost 6 bases and J lost 4 bases. The CDR3 loop reads CASSSGGAGYGYTF. The DNA for the CDR3 is TGTGCCAGCAGCTCAGGGGGCGCGGGCTATGGCTACACCTTC.